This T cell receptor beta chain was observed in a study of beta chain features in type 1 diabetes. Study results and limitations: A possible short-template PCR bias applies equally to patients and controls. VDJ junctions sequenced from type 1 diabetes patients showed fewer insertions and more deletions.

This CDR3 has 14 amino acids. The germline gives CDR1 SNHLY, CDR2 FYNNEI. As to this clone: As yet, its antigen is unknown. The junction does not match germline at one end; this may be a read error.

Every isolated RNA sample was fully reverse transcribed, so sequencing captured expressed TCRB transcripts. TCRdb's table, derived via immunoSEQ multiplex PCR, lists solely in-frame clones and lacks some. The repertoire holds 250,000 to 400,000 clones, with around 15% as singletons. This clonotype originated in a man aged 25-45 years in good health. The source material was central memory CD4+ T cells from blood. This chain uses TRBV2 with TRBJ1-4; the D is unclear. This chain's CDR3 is CASNRITLNGKLFF. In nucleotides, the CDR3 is TGTGCCAGCAACAGAATTACCCTTAATGGAAAACTGTTTTTT.